The 28 T cell receptor beta chains listed next were all sequenced from one sample in a study of Ad26.COV2.S vaccination and SARS-CoV-2 variants. The treatment here: roughly 20 received Ad26.COV2.S at low or high dose, single or two shots; 5 received placebo; per-sample allocation not given. Vaccine and placebo recipients were sampled on day 63 after the first injection. Libraries were prepared by immunoSEQ multiplex PCR; TCRdb keeps only in-frame clonotypes and omits some of them. In the table there are more than 300,000 clones, about 86% of which are singletons. This specimen consisted of peripheral blood, obtained in a trial of Ad26.COV2.S vaccine versus placebo. These receptor sequences come from a person aged 18-65 years who received the Ad26.COV2.S COVID-19 vaccine or a placebo.

The chain carries TRBV7-2 and TRBJ1-2; TRBD1 matches at 11 bases. CDR1 SGHTA and CDR2 FQGNSA come from the germline V gene. The CDR3 is made up of 14 amino acids. V was pared by 5 bases and J by 5 bases, with 4 bases of the junction left unmatched. CDR3 region: CASSGTGGRYGYTF. DNA of the CDR3: TGTGCCAGCAGCGGGACAGGGGGGCGATATGGCTACACCTTC.

The chain uses TRBV6-5 and TRBJ2-3; 7 nucleotides align to TRBD2. In germline, CDR1 is MNHEY, CDR2 SVGAGI. The V segment lost 11 bases and the J segment 1 base; nucleotides outside the gene matches: 9. The CDR3 has 14 amino acids. CDR3 nucleotide sequence: TGTGCCTCTCGGTACCGGGAGGGCACAGATACGCAGTATTTT. It specifies CASRYREGTDTQYF.

Details on this clone: The same CDR3 also results from other DNA sequences found in this sample. The chain combines TRBV18 with TRBJ2-5; 9 bases map to TRBD2. This CDR3 region has 15 residues. Trimming removed 2 bases from V and 5 bases from J; junction bases left unmatched: 6. Germline lookup yields CDR1 KGHSH and CDR2 LQKENI. The CDR3 here is CASSPGTSSQETQYF. The CDR3 DNA sequence: TGTGCCAGCTCACCAGGGACTAGCTCCCAGGAGACCCAGTACTTC.

Written as DNA, the CDR3 is TGCGCCAGCAGCCCCGCCGGGGGCCACTCCAGGGGGTCGACTAACTATGGCTACACCTTC. Encoded protein: CASSPAGGHSRGSTNYGYTF. The V and J genes are TRBV4-1 and TRBJ1-2; 7 bases are shared with TRBD1. The CDR3 loop spans 20 amino acids. V lost 4 bases, J lost 0 bases, and 20 bases stayed unmatched. Germline V gene data show CDR1 as MGHRA and CDR2 as YSYEKL.

The J gene is TRBJ1-4, the V gene TRBV18, with 9 nucleotides matching TRBD1. The CDR3 spans 14 residues. The trim removed 6 bases at V and 5 bases at J, leaving 4 bases unmatched. CDR1 is KGHSH, CDR2 LQKENI, per germline. The CDR3 sequence: CASSAGQGNEKLFF. For the CDR3, the DNA is TGTGCCAGCTCTGCTGGACAGGGGAATGAAAAACTGTTTTTT.

V and J are TRBV4-3 and TRBJ2-6; 9 bases line up with TRBD1. Germline trimming cut 8 bases from V and 0 bases from J; bases unmatched to any gene: 5. Germline assignment: CDR1 LGHNA and CDR2 YSLEER. The CDR3 extends over 16 amino acids. The DNA for the CDR3 is TGCGCCAGCTTTACAGGGGGCGGCTCTGGGGCCAACGTCCTGACTTTC. Translating it yields CASFTGGGSGANVLTF.

The chain uses TRBV6-5 and TRBJ2-3; D is uncertain. The CDR3 spans 12 residues. Germline V gene data show CDR1 as MNHEY and CDR2 as SVGAGI. Trimming pared 6 bases from V and 0 bases from J, leaving 4 bases between. The CDR3: CASRKSTDTQYF. CDR3 DNA sequence: TGTGCCAGCAGAAAAAGCACAGATACGCAGTATTTT.

V and J are TRBV30 and TRBJ1-2, with a weak D call TRBD1 (6 bases). Per germline, CDR1 GTSNPN and CDR2 SVGIG (reference sequence). Trimming stripped 8 bases from V and 6 bases from J, with 16 bases between. The CDR3 consists of 12 residues. The CDR3 nucleotides are TGTGCCCGGTTACAGGGTGTGCATGGCTACACCTTC. Its protein is CARLQGVHGYTF.

CDR3 nucleotides: TGCGCCAGCAGCCAAGGGGAGGGACTGAACACTGAAGCTTTCTTT. Residues: CASSQGEGLNTEAFF. The rearrangement uses TRBV4-3 and TRBJ1-1, with D perhaps matching TRBD1 (5 bases). This CDR3 is 15 amino acids long. Germline lookup yields CDR1 LGHNA and CDR2 YSLEER. Deletions cut 1 base from V and 0 bases from J, with 9 bases between.

The chain links TRBV5-5 to TRBJ1-2, with TRBD1 as a possible D gene (6 bases). The CDR3 runs to 15 residues. The V gene's germline CDR1 is SGHKS and CDR2 YYEKEE (reference sequence). V gave up 5 bases and J gave up 0 bases, with 14 bases separating them. Here the CDR3 reads CASRAYRAANYGYTF. The CDR3 nucleotides are TGTGCCAGCAGGGCCTACAGGGCAGCTAACTATGGCTACACCTTC.

The rearrangement joins TRBV30 to TRBJ2-3; D unresolved. Germline CDR1 reads GTSNPN; CDR2 reads SVGIG (reference sequence). The CDR3 consists of 15 residues. V lost 2 bases to trimming and J lost 2 bases, with 14 bases between them. The CDR3 loop is CAWSRSPKDTDTQYF. The CDR3 bases are TGTGCCTGGAGTAGGAGCCCAAAAGACACAGATACGCAGTATTTT. Supplemented by reference TRBV30 and TRBJ2-3, the full variable domain reads SQTIHQWPATLVQPVGSPLSLECTVEGTSNPNLYWYRQAAGRGLQLLFYSVGIGQISSEVPQNLSASRPQDRQFILSSKKLLLSDSGFYLCAWSRSPKDTDTQYFGPGTRLTVL.

V and J are TRBV7-2 and TRBJ2-3; 11 bases line up with TRBD2. This CDR3 region has 16 residues. V lost 5 bases and J lost 2; bases outside the gene matches: 6. The V gene's germline CDR1 is SGHTA and CDR2 FQGNSA. The CDR3 protein is CASSGPTSGVTDTQYF. In DNA, the CDR3 is TGTGCCAGCAGCGGACCGACTAGCGGGGTCACAGATACGCAGTATTTT.

V is TRBV30 and J is TRBJ2-3, with D possibly TRBD1 on 6 matching bases. V was shortened by 1 base and J by 8 bases, with 13 bases between the two germline ends. The germline gives CDR1 GTSNPN, CDR2 SVGIG (reference sequence). The CDR3 totals 13 residues. The CDR3: CAWSGGPSGTQYF. CDR3 DNA sequence: TGTGCCTGGAGTGGGGGGCCTTCGGGTACGCAGTATTTT.

The chain combines TRBV5-1 with TRBJ1-1; 8 nucleotides match TRBD1. V shed 5 bases, J shed 5 bases, and the junction held 8 bases outside the gene matches. Germline V gives CDR1 SGHRS, CDR2 YFSETQ. CDR3 size: 14 residues. CDR3 protein: CASSGAQGATEAFF. Here the CDR3 DNA reads TGCGCCAGCAGTGGCGCTCAGGGGGCAACTGAAGCTTTCTTT. Full variable domain (remainder filled in from reference TRBV5-1 and TRBJ1-1): KAGVTQTPRYLIKTRGQQVTLSCSPISGHRSVSWYQQTPGQGLQFLFEYFSETQRNKGNFPGRFSGRQFSNSRSEMNVSTLELGDSALYLCASSGAQGATEAFFGQGTRLTVV.

This chain uses TRBV19 with TRBJ1-3; 8 bases match TRBD1. This CDR3 is built from 16 residues. Germline V gene lookup returns CDR1 LNHDA and CDR2 SQIVND (reference sequence). V was clipped by 8 bases and J by 0 bases; unmatched bases: 9. CDR3 in amino acids: CASYSGQGISGNTIYF. As DNA, the CDR3 is TGTGCCAGTTACTCCGGACAGGGCATCTCTGGAAACACCATATATTTT.

This clone was detected only a few times. V usage is TRBV6-5 and J usage is TRBJ2-2; 7 nucleotides line up with TRBD1. V dropped 8 bases and J dropped 2; count of bases not matched to a gene: 8. The CDR3 is made up of 15 amino acids. The germline gives CDR1 MNHEY, CDR2 SVGAGI. In DNA, the CDR3 is TGTGCCAGCCGGGTAGGGGGCTTTAACACCGGGGAGCTGTTTTTT. Protein product: CASRVGGFNTGELFF.

The V and J genes are TRBV6-2 or TRBV6-3 and TRBJ1-1; D unresolved. This CDR3 has 12 residues. The ends were cut back, 2 bases at V and 11 bases at J, with 12 bases in the middle. The germline CDR1 and CDR2 sequences are MNHEY and SVGEGT. Here the CDR3 DNA reads TGTGCCAGCAGTTACGGCGGGGTGTCGGCTTTCTTT. Its protein is CASSYGGVSAFF.

The rearrangement joins TRBV24-1 to TRBJ2-1, with a possible D match to TRBD2 (6 bases). The germline V gene encodes CDR1 KGHDR and CDR2 SFDVKD. The V and J ends lost 2 bases and 6 bases respectively, with 16 bases between them. This CDR3 is built from 16 residues. The DNA of the CDR3 is TGTGCCACCAGTGATTCGCGGGGCGGGCCGCGCAATGAGCAGTTCTTC. Its translation: CATSDSRGGPRNEQFF.

This clone was counted once. The genes are TRBV11-2 and TRBJ1-2; D is undetermined. V gave up 0 bases and J gave up 2 bases, with 13 bases separating them. CDR3 length: 16 residues. Germline V lookup: CDR1 SGHAT, CDR2 FQNNGV. Here the CDR3 reads CASSLDRRDLNYGYTF. CDR3 nucleotide sequence: TGTGCCAGCAGCTTAGATCGTAGGGATCTCAACTATGGCTACACCTTC. Combining the CDR3 with reference TRBV11-2 and TRBJ1-2 gives the whole variable domain EAGVAQSPRYKIIEKRQSVAFWCNPISGHATLYWYQQILGQGPKLLIQFQNNGVVDDSQLPKDRFSAERLKGVDSTLKIQPAKLEDSAVYLCASSLDRRDLNYGYTFGSGTRLTVV.

The count of this clone is one. The chain recombines TRBV30 with TRBJ1-1; 8 nucleotides align to TRBD1. Trimming took 5 bases from V and 4 from J; bases not matched to a gene: 12. CDR1 GTSNPN and CDR2 SVGIG come from the germline V gene (reference sequence). This CDR3 has 15 residues. The CDR3 reads CAWGTGQARGTEAFF. Written as DNA, the CDR3 is TGTGCCTGGGGGACGGGACAGGCGCGGGGCACTGAAGCTTTCTTT.

The chain joins TRBV9 to TRBJ2-7; D is possibly TRBD2 (6 bases). CDR1 is SGDLS and CDR2 is YYNGEE in the germline V gene. V lost 4 bases to trimming and J lost 6 bases, with 14 bases between them. This CDR3 has 13 residues. The CDR3 region has the DNA TGTGCCAGCAGCTCAATTCGGGGGAGCGAGCAGTACTTC. Its protein product is CASSSIRGSEQYF.

There are many counts of this clone. The rearrangement joins TRBV5-1 to TRBJ2-2; 7 nucleotides match TRBD1. Germline CDR1 and CDR2: SGHRS and YFSETQ. Losses at the gene ends were 3 bases for V and 6 bases for J; bases not matched to a gene: 11. The CDR3 runs 16 residues. The CDR3 region is CASSYFDRVRAGELFF. In nucleotides, the CDR3 is TGCGCCAGCAGCTATTTCGACAGGGTTAGGGCCGGGGAGCTGTTTTTT. The whole variable domain, remainder taken from reference TRBV5-1 and TRBJ2-2, is KAGVTQTPRYLIKTRGQQVTLSCSPISGHRSVSWYQQTPGQGLQFLFEYFSETQRNKGNFPGRFSGRQFSNSRSEMNVSTLELGDSALYLCASSYFDRVRAGELFFGEGSRLTVL.

This chain connects TRBV18 to TRBJ2-7; D unclear. The V end was cut by 3 bases, the J end by 2 bases, with 5 bases between. The CDR3 loop spans 12 amino acids. Germline CDR1 KGHSH, CDR2 LQKENI. CDR3 in amino acids: CASSPSTYEQYF. The DNA of the CDR3 is TGTGCCAGCTCACCTTCGACCTACGAGCAGTACTTC.

The chain uses TRBV30 and TRBJ1-5; the D gene is possibly TRBD1 (5 bases). V lost 1 base to trimming and J lost 2 bases, with 15 bases between them. The CDR3 has 16 amino acids. The germline V gene has CDR1 GTSNPN and CDR2 SVGIG (reference sequence). The chain's CDR3 is CAWSGLGEGRNQPQHF. The CDR3, as DNA: TGTGCCTGGAGTGGTTTGGGAGAGGGACGCAATCAGCCCCAGCATTTT.

CDR3 amino acids: CASSLGRGSYSGNNYGYTF. The CDR3 DNA reads as TGCGCCAGCAGCTTGGGACGGGGCTCCTACTCAGGCAATAACTATGGCTACACCTTC. V is TRBV5-1 and J is TRBJ1-2, with D possibly TRBD1 on 5 matching bases. Trimming left V 0 bases short and J 1 base short, with 22 bases between. Germline lookup yields CDR1 SGHRS and CDR2 YFSETQ. The CDR3 runs to 19 residues.

As concerns this clone: The sample contains more than one DNA sequence encoding this CDR3. V usage is TRBV3-1 (or the pseudogene TRBV3-2) and J usage is TRBJ2-7, with D perhaps being TRBD1 or TRBD2 (5 bases each). This CDR3 is built from 14 residues. Trimming stripped 3 bases from V and 2 bases from J, with 11 bases between. Looked up from germline, CDR1 is LGHDT and CDR2 is YNNKEL (reference sequence). CDR3 sequence reads: CASSHGGGTYEQYF. CDR3 nucleotide sequence: TGTGCCAGCAGCCACGGTGGGGGAACCTACGAGCAGTACTTC.

V usage is TRBV2 and J usage is TRBJ2-3; a possible D gene is TRBD2 (5 bases). Between the trimmed V and J ends, which lost 8 bases and 4 bases, there was a span of 19 bases. From germline, CDR1 is SNHLY and CDR2 FYNNEI. The CDR3 consists of 15 residues. Here the CDR3 DNA reads TGTGCCAGCTCCCGGGGAGCGCCTTTCTCAGATACGCAGTATTTT. Translating it yields CASSRGAPFSDTQYF.

The chain carries TRBV19 and TRBJ1-1; TRBD1 is a possible D gene (5 bases). The CDR3 runs to 14 residues. Germline V gene lookup returns CDR1 LNHDA and CDR2 SQIVND (reference sequence). V lost 4 bases and J 4 bases, leaving 13 bases between the germline ends. The CDR3 reads CASSTSEGLTEAFF. The CDR3 DNA reads TGTGCCAGTAGTACTAGTGAGGGGCTCACTGAAGCTTTCTTT.